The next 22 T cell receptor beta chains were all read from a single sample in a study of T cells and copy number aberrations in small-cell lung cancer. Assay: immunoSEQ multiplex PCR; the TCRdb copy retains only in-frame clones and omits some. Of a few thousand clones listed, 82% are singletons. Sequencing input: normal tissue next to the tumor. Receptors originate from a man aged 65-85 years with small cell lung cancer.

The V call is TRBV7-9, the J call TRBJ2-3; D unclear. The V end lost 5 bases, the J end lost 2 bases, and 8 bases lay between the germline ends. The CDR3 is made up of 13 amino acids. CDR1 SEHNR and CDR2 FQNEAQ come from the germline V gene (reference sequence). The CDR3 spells CASSQENTDTQYF. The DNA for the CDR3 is TGTGCCAGCAGCCAAGAAAACACAGATACGCAGTATTTT.

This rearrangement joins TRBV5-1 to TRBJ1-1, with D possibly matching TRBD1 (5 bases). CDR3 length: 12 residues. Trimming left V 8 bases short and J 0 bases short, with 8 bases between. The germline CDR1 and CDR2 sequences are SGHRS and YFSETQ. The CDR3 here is CASRGVNTEAFF. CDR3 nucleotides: TGCGCCAGTCGAGGGGTGAACACTGAAGCTTTCTTT.

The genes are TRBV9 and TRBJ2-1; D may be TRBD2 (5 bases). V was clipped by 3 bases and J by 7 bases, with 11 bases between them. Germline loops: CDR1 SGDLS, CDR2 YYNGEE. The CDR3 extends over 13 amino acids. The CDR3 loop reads CASSGGWENEQFF. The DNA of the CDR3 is TGTGCCAGCAGCGGAGGGTGGGAAAATGAGCAGTTCTTC.

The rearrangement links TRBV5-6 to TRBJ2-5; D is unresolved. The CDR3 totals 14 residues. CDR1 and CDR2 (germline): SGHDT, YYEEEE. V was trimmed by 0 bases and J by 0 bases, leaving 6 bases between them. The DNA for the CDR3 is TGTGCCAGCAGCTTGGCAGAGTACCAAGAGACCCAGTACTTC. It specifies CASSLAEYQETQYF.

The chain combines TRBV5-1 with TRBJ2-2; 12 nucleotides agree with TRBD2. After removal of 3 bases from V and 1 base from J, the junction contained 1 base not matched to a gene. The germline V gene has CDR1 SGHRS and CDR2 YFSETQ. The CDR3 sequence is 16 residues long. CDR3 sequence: CASSSGLAGNTGELFF. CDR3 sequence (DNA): TGCGCCAGCAGCTCGGGACTAGCGGGGAACACCGGGGAGCTGTTTTTT.

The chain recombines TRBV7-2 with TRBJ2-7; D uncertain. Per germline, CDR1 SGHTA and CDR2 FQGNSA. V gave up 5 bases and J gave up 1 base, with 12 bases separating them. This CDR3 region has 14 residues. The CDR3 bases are TGTGCCAGCAGCCCCGTTCTCTCTTCCTACGAGCAGTACGTC. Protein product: CASSPVLSSYEQYV.

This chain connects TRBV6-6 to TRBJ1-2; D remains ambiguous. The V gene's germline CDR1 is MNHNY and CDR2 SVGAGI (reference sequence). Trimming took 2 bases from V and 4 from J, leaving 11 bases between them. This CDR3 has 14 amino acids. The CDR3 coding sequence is TGTGCCAGCAGTTACAAGGGTTCGACCTATGGCTACACCTTC. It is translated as CASSYKGSTYGYTF.

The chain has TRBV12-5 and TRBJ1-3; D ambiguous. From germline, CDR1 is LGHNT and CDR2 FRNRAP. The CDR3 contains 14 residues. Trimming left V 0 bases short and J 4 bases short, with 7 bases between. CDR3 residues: CASGLVGSGNTIYF. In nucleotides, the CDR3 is TGTGCTAGTGGTTTGGTAGGATCCGGAAACACCATATATTTT.

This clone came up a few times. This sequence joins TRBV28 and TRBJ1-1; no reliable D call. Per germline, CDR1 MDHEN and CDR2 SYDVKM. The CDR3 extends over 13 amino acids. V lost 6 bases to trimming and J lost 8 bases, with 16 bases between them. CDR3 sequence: CASRLSPSVEAFF. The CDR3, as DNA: TGTGCCAGCAGACTTAGTCCCAGTGTCGAAGCTTTCTTT.

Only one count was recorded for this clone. CDR3 sequence (DNA): TGCGCCAGCAGCTTGGCGATACAGACTTCTAGCACAGATACGCAGTATTTT. Protein product: CASSLAIQTSSTDTQYF. The chain carries TRBV5-1 and TRBJ2-3; no clear D gene. Germline assignment: CDR1 SGHRS and CDR2 YFSETQ. With 0 bases removed from V and 0 bases from J, the gap between germline ends came to 14 bases. The CDR3 has 17 residues. Using reference TRBV5-1 and TRBJ2-3 for the parts outside the CDR3, the full variable domain is KAGVTQTPRYLIKTRGQQVTLSCSPISGHRSVSWYQQTPGQGLQFLFEYFSETQRNKGNFPGRFSGRQFSNSRSEMNVSTLELGDSALYLCASSLAIQTSSTDTQYFGPGTRLTVL.

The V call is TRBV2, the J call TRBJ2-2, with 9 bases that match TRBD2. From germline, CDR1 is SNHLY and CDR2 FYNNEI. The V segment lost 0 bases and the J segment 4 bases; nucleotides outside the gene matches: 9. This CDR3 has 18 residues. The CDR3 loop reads CASSEAPGLAFSTGELFF. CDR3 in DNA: TGTGCCAGCAGTGAAGCCCCGGGACTAGCATTCTCCACCGGGGAGCTGTTTTTT. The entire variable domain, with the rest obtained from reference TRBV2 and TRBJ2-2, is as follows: EPEVTQTPSHQVTQMGQEVILRCVPISNHLYFYWYRQILGQKVEFLVSFYNNEISEKSEIFDDQFSVERPDGSNFTLKIRSTKLEDSAMYFCASSEAPGLAFSTGELFFGEGSRLTVL.

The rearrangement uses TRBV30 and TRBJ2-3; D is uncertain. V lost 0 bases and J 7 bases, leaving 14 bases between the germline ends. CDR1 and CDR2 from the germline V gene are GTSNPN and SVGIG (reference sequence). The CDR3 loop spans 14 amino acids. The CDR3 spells CAWSVGSRTNTQYF. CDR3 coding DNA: TGTGCCTGGAGTGTAGGTAGCAGAACCAATACGCAGTATTTT. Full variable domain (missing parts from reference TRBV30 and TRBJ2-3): SQTIHQWPATLVQPVGSPLSLECTVEGTSNPNLYWYRQAAGRGLQLLFYSVGIGQISSEVPQNLSASRPQDRQFILSSKKLLLSDSGFYLCAWSVGSRTNTQYFGPGTRLTVL.

DNA of the CDR3: TGTGCCAGCAGCCCGGGACTAGCGAGCGGTGAGCAGTTCTTC. Protein: CASSPGLASGEQFF. The rearrangement joins TRBV16 to TRBJ2-1, with 10 bases matching TRBD2. Germline lookup yields CDR1 KGHSY and CDR2 FQNENV. The ends lost 4 bases at V and 9 bases at J; junction bases unmatched: 6. The CDR3 consists of 14 residues.

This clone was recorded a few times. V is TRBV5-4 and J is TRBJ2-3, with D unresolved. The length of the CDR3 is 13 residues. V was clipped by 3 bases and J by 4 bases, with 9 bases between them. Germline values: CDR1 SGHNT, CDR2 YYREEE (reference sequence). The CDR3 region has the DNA TGTGCCAGCAGCTCCCGTCTCGCAGATACGCAGTATTTT. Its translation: CASSSRLADTQYF.

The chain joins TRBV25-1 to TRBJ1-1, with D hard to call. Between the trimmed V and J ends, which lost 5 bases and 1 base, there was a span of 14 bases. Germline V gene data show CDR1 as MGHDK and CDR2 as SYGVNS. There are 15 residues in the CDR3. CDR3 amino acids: CASSNLGPPNTEAFF. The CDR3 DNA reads TGTGCCAGCAGTAACCTCGGACCGCCGAACACTGAAGCTTTCTTT. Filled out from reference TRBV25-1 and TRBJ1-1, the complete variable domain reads EADIYQTPRYLVIGTGKKITLECSQTMGHDKMYWYQQDPGMELHLIHYSYGVNSTEKGDLSSESTVSRIRTEHFPLTLESARPSHTSQYLCASSNLGPPNTEAFFGQGTRLTVV.

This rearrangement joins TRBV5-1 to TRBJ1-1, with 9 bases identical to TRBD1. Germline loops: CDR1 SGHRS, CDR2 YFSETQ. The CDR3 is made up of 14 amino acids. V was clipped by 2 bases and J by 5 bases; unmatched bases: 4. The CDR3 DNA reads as TGCGCCAGCAGCTTTACGACAGGGGGTACTGAAGCTTTCTTT. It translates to CASSFTTGGTEAFF.

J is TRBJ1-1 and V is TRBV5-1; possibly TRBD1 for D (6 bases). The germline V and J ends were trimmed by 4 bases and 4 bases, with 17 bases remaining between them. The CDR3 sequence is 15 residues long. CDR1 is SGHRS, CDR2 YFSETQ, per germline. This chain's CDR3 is CASSPPFTGLTEAFF. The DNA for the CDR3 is TGCGCCAGCAGCCCTCCTTTTACAGGGCTCACTGAAGCTTTCTTT.

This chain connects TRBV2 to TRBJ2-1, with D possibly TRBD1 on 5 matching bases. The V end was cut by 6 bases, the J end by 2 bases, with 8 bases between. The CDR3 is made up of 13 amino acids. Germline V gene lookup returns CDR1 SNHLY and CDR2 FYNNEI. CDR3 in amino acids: CASRAGTYNEQFF. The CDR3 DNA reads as TGTGCCAGCAGGGCAGGGACCTACAATGAGCAGTTCTTC.

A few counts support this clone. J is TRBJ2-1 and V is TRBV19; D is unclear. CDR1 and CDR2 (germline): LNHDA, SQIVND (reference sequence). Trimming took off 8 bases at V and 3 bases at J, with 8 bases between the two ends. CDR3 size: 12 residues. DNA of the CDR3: TGTGCCAGTTGGAATTACTACAATGAGCAGTTCTTC. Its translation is CASWNYYNEQFF.

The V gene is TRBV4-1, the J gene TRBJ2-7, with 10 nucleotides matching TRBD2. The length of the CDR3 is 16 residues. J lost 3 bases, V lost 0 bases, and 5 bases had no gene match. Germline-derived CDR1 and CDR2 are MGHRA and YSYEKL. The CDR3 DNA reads TGCGCCAGCAGCCAAGAGGTAGCGGGAGGTCGCTACGAGCAGTACTTC. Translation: CASSQEVAGGRYEQYF.

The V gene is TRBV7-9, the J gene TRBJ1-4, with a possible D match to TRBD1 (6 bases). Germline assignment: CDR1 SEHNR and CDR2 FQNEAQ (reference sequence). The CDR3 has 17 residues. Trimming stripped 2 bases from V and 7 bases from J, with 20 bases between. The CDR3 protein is CASSLSWDNNMSEKLFF. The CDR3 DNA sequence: TGTGCCAGCAGCTTATCTTGGGACAATAATATGAGTGAAAAACTGTTTTTT. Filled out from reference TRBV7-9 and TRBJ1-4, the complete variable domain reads DTGVSQNPRHKITKRGQNVTFRCDPISEHNRLYWYRQTLGQGPEFLTYFQNEAQLEKSRLLSDRFSAERPKGSFSTLEIQRTEQGDSAMYLCASSLSWDNNMSEKLFFGSGTQLSVL.

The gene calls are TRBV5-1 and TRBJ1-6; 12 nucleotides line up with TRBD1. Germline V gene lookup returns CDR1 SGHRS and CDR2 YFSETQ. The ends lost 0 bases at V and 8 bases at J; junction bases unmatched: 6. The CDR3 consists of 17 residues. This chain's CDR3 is CASSLDGTGGQYSPLHF. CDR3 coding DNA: TGCGCCAGCAGCTTGGACGGGACAGGGGGCCAATATTCACCCCTCCACTTT.